This paragraph covers one T cell receptor (beta chain) sequence. This clone's antigen is unknown. There are no base qualities to consult, and no much larger clone falls within one base. The method behind the library was the immunoSEQ multiplex PCR assay. Held by TCRdb, this immuneACCESS table contains in-frame sequences only and omits some clones. Under half of the omission traces to an unresolved V gene where checked; the cause of the rest is unknown. Counted in this sample were about 59,000 clones; less than 95% of them appeared once. The top ten clonotypes cover around 2.5% of the sample. The source of the sample is a study of T cell changes during pregnancy in multiple sclerosis (dated by TCRdb to the late 2010s). With regard to the full study: Changes in the T cell repertoire over the course of pregnancy were examined in this study in women with multiple sclerosis.

This specimen was CD8+ T cells from peripheral blood mononuclear cells, taken after pregnancy. The TCR comes from a female donor with multiple sclerosis, enrolled in a pregnancy study.

The CDR3 sequence is CASSLRWTAGTGRVDYGYTF. The sequenced DNA: TGTGCCAGCAGCCTACGATGGACCGCCGGGACAGGGAGGGTTGACTATGGCTACACCTTC. The receptor chain draws on TRBV14 and TRBJ1-2, with 9 bases in between that match TRBD1. Here V drops 4 bases and J drops 3 bases, and the junction holds 21 bases not matched to any gene. As encoded in the germline V gene, CDR1 is SGHDN while CDR2 is FVKESK. The CDR3 contains 20 residues, cysteine and phenylalanine counted. Only the CDR3 portion is preserved as DNA: 60 bases, with reading frame beginning at the first base.